One and the same sample provided the 11 T cell receptor beta chains below, sequenced in a study of blood T cells in healthy people across ages. Alongside a J-beta primer mix, a sample-barcoded 5' primer served in a second PCR lasting roughly 6 to 11 cycles. TCRdb re-called the 5' RACE reads with MiXCR, one entry per CDR3 protein. In the table there are about 1.6 million distinct CDR3 sequences, 30% to 35% of which are singletons. Material for sequencing was blood. These receptor sequences come from a woman under 40 in good health.

The chain employs TRBV11-2 and TRBJ2-3; 9 positions agree with TRBD2. CDR3 size: 18 residues. V was pared by 5 bases and J by 0 bases, with 12 bases of the junction left unmatched. Germline-derived CDR1 and CDR2 are SGHAT and FQNNGV. CDR3 in amino acids: CASSLKREVLGSTDTQYF. The DNA of the CDR3 is TGTGCCAGCAGCCTCAAGCGGGAGGTATTAGGAAGCACAGATACGCAGTATTTT.

This clonotype has just a few counts. The rearrangement uses TRBV4-2 and TRBJ2-3; D might be TRBD2 (6 bases). CDR3 length equals 18 residues. Looked up from germline, CDR1 is LGHNA and CDR2 is YNFKEQ. V was shortened by 5 bases and J by 2 bases, with 23 bases between the two germline ends. CDR3 protein: CASSTSAPGTGYTDTQYF. Here the CDR3 DNA reads TGTGCCAGCAGCACCTCCGCCCCCGGGACTGGATACACAGATACGCAGTATTTT.

As concerns this clonotype: A much larger clone differs by one base, so this may be a read error. V usage is TRBV20-1 and J usage is TRBJ2-5, with D possibly TRBD2 on 6 matching bases. Germline values: CDR1 DFQATT, CDR2 SNEGSKA (reference sequence). The CDR3 is 15 residues long. Written as DNA, the CDR3 is TGCAGTGCTAGATTTTTACTAGCACCCCAAGGGACCCAGTACTTC. Residues: CSARFLLAPQGTQYF.

This clonotype showed up just a few times. The V gene is TRBV29-1, the J gene TRBJ2-1, with D tentatively TRBD1 or TRBD2 (5 bases each). With 8 bases removed from V and 7 bases from J, the gap between germline ends came to 12 bases. Per germline, CDR1 SQVTM and CDR2 ANQGSEA. The CDR3 is made up of 11 amino acids. The CDR3 DNA reads TGCAGCATCCCAGAGGGGAATGAGCAGTTCTTC. Its translation is CSIPEGNEQFF.

V is TRBV20-1 and J is TRBJ2-1; the match to TRBD2 covers 10 bases. Per germline, CDR1 DFQATT and CDR2 SNEGSKA (reference sequence). After removal of 2 bases from V and 6 bases from J, the junction contained 16 bases not matched to a gene. The CDR3 extends over 18 amino acids. The CDR3 here is CSARLGVAGGTSCNEQFF. The CDR3 coding sequence is TGCAGTGCTAGACTAGGGGTAGCGGGGGGCACATCTTGCAATGAGCAGTTCTTC.

This clonotype came up a few times. This chain joins TRBV20-1 and TRBJ2-1; D call uncertain. Germline CDR1 reads DFQATT; CDR2 reads SNEGSKA (reference sequence). The CDR3 extends over 12 amino acids. Here the CDR3 DNA reads TGCAGACTTAGCTCGAACGTCAATGAGCAGTTCTTC. It is translated as CRLSSNVNEQFF.

J is TRBJ2-5 and V is TRBV9; 13 nucleotides align to TRBD2. J lost 5 bases, V lost 3 bases, and 4 bases had no gene match. Germline CDR1 and CDR2: SGDLS and YYNGEE. CDR3 length: 15 amino acids. CDR3 loop: CASSATSGGAETQYF. The CDR3 DNA follows: TGTGCCAGCAGCGCAACTAGCGGGGGGGCGGAGACCCAGTACTTC.

This clonotype was seen at least ten times. The rearrangement links TRBV9 to TRBJ2-5, with 8 nucleotides matching TRBD1. The CDR3 is made up of 15 amino acids. Losses at the gene ends were 0 bases for V and 1 base for J; bases not matched to a gene: 2. Germline V CDR1 and CDR2: SGDLS, YYNGEE. The CDR3 protein is CASSVDGTGQETQYF. In DNA, the CDR3 is TGTGCCAGCAGCGTAGATGGGACAGGCCAAGAGACCCAGTACTTC.

The chain links TRBV7-9 to TRBJ2-1, with 10 nucleotides matching TRBD2. The CDR3 is made up of 16 amino acids. Germline V gene sequence: CDR1 SEHNR, CDR2 FQNEAQ (reference sequence). Trimming cost V 0 bases and J 7 bases; bases outside gene matches: 6. The chain's CDR3 is CASSLALAGAWNEQFF. CDR3 DNA: TGTGCCAGCAGCTTAGCCCTAGCGGGAGCCTGGAATGAGCAGTTCTTC.

This clonotype came up a few times. The rearrangement joins TRBV7-8 to TRBJ2-5, with D possibly being TRBD1 (5 bases). The CDR3 totals 17 residues. The germline CDR1 and CDR2 sequences are SGHVS and FQNEAQ. Trimming removed 0 bases at V and 3 bases at J, with 17 bases between. The CDR3 region has the DNA TGTGCCAGCAGCTTAGCGTCCCTTATACAGGCCGAAGAGACCCAGTACTTC. Translation: CASSLASLIQAEETQYF.

This clonotype has just a few counts. The CDR3 sequence: CASAPGAGTQYF. The CDR3, as DNA: TGTGCCAGCGCCCCAGGAGCAGGGACCCAGTACTTC. The rearrangement uses TRBV14 and TRBJ2-5; no reliable D call. V lost 8 bases to trimming and J lost 7 bases, with 14 bases between them. The CDR3 contains 12 residues. Germline-derived CDR1 and CDR2 are SGHDN and FVKESK.